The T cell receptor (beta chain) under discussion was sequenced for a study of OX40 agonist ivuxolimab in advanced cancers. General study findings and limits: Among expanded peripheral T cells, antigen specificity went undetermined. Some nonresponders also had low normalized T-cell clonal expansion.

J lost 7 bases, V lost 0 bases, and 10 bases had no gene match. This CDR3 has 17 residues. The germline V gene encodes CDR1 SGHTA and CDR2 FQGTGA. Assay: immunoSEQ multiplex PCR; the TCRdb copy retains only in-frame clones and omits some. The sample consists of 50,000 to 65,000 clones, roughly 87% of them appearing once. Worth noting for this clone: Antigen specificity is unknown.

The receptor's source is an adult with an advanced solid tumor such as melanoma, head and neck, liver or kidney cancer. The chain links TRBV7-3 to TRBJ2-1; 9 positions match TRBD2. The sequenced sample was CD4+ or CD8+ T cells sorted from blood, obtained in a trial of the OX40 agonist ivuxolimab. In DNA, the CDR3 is TGTGCCAGCAGCTTAACCGGGACTAGCATCCCTCGTAATGAGCAGTTCTTC. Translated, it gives CASSLTGTSIPRNEQFF.